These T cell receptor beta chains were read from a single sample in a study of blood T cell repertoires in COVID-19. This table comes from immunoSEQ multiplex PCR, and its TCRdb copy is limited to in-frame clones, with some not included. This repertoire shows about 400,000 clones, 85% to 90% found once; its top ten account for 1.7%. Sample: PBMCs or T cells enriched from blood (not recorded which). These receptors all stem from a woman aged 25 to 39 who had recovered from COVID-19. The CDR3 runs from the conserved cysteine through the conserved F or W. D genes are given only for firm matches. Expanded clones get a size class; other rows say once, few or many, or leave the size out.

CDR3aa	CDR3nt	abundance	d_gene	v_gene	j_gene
CASSLVAGVYGELFF	TGTGCCAGCAGCTTAGTGGCGGGAGTATACGGGGAGCTGTTTTTT	NA	TRBD2	TRBV7-8	TRBJ2-2
CASKTARLSYEQYF	TGTGCCAGTAAGACAGCCCGCCTCTCCTACGAGCAGTACTTC	NA	NA	TRBV6-5	TRBJ2-7
CASSQAALPYEQYF	TGTGCCAGTAGTCAAGCGGCCCTTCCCTACGAGCAGTACTTC	NA	NA	TRBV19	TRBJ2-7
CASSLRPSGGSSYEQYF	TGCGCCAGCAGCTTGAGGCCTAGCGGGGGAAGCTCCTACGAGCAGTACTTC	NA	TRBD2	TRBV5-1	TRBJ2-7
CASSRSGQEIDEQYF	TGTGCCAGCAGCCGATCGGGACAGGAAATCGACGAGCAGTACTTC	NA	TRBD1	TRBV16	TRBJ2-7
CASSFRVFPNAGELFF	TGTGCCAGCAGTTTCCGCGTATTTCCGAATGCCGGGGAGCTGTTTTTT	NA	NA	TRBV27	TRBJ2-2
CASSLGDQGYGGELFF	TGTGCCAGCAGCTTAGGCGATCAGGGGTATGGCGGGGAGCTGTTTTTT	NA	NA	TRBV13	TRBJ2-2
CASSFPGGGIQETQYF	TGTGCCAGCAGCTTCCCCGGCGGGGGGATCCAAGAGACCCAGTACTTC	NA	TRBD2	TRBV5-4	TRBJ2-5
CATSDYRGAQFF	TGTGCCACCAGTGATTACAGGGGAGCGCAGTTCTTC	NA	TRBD1	TRBV24-1	TRBJ2-1
CACLGEIYNYGYTF	TGTGCCTGCCTAGGGGAAATCTACAACTATGGCTACACCTTC	NA	NA	TRBV30	TRBJ1-2
CASSARQGANYGYTF	TGTGCCAGCAGCGCAAGACAGGGAGCTAACTATGGCTACACCTTC	NA	TRBD1	TRBV6-5	TRBJ1-2
CASSLNAISSEQFF	TGTGCCAGCAGTTTAAACGCGATCTCGAGTGAGCAGTTCTTC	NA	NA	TRBV27	TRBJ2-1
CASSWSPGQTSTDTQYF	TGTGCCAGCAGCTGGAGCCCGGGACAGACAAGCACAGATACGCAGTATTTT	NA	TRBD1	TRBV7-2	TRBJ2-3
CASSPKLPGTWMVSYEQYF	TGTGCCAGCAGTCCAAAATTACCCGGGACATGGATGGTCTCCTACGAGCAGTACTTC	NA	NA	TRBV27	TRBJ2-7
CASTWDSLYEQYF	TGTGCCAGCACCTGGGACAGCCTCTACGAGCAGTACTTC	NA	TRBD1	TRBV6-5	TRBJ2-7
CASSFGTSGNALSTDTQYF	TGTGCCAGCAGCTTCGGGACTAGCGGGAACGCGCTTAGCACAGATACGCAGTATTTT	NA	TRBD2	TRBV3-1/TRBV3-2	TRBJ2-3
CASSLGVVNQPQHF	TGTGCCAGCAGCTTAGGGGTTGTCAATCAGCCCCAGCATTTT	NA	NA	TRBV5-6	TRBJ1-5
CASSLVRNFYEQYF	TGTGCCAGCAGCTTAGTGAGGAATTTCTACGAGCAGTACTTC	NA	NA	TRBV5-6	TRBJ2-7
CASSSFQLAGVDEQFF	TGCGCCAGCAGCAGTTTTCAACTAGCGGGAGTGGATGAGCAGTTCTTC	NA	TRBD2	TRBV5-1	TRBJ2-1
CASSLRQASNQPQHF	TGCGCCAGCAGCCTAAGGCAGGCAAGCAATCAGCCCCAGCATTTT	NA	NA	TRBV4-1	TRBJ1-5
CASSGREVETQYF	TGTGCCAGTAGTGGCAGGGAGGTAGAGACCCAGTACTTC	few	NA	TRBV19	TRBJ2-5
CASSLTGQLTPLHF	TGCGCCAGCAGCTTGACCGGACAGCTGACCCCCCTCCACTTT	NA	NA	TRBV5-1	TRBJ1-6
CASSLTGVKNIQYF	TGTGCCAGCAGCTTAACAGGGGTCAAAAACATTCAGTACTTC	NA	TRBD1	TRBV5-6	TRBJ2-4
CASSSGLGWYSPLHF	TGTGCCAGCAGTTCGGGACTTGGTTGGTATTCACCCCTCCACTTT	NA	NA	TRBV27	TRBJ1-6
CASSDDRYYGYTF	TGTGCCAGCAGCGACGACAGATACTATGGCTACACCTTC	NA	NA	TRBV9	TRBJ1-2
CASSGTSVYETQYF	TGCGCCAGCAGCGGGACTAGCGTTTATGAGACCCAGTACTTC	NA	TRBD2	TRBV5-1	TRBJ2-5
CASSQSHGTAGRAFF	TGTGCCAGCAGCCAATCTCACGGGACAGCGGGCAGAGCTTTCTTT	NA	TRBD1	TRBV3-1/TRBV3-2	TRBJ1-1
CASFGQGAYEQYF	TGTGCCTCTTTCGGACAGGGGGCCTACGAGCAGTACTTC	NA	TRBD1	TRBV28	TRBJ2-7
CASSLVPLVGYTF	TGTGCCAGCAGCTTGGTCCCGTTAGTTGGCTACACCTTC	NA	NA	TRBV5-4	TRBJ1-2
CATSTYGGYTF	TGTGCCACCAGCACCTACGGGGGCTACACCTTC	NA	NA	TRBV15	TRBJ1-2
CASSPFGGGRTDTQYF	TGCGCCAGCAGTCCATTTGGGGGGGGCAGGACAGATACGCAGTATTTT	few	NA	TRBV10-1	TRBJ2-3
CASGGRVDTQYF	TGTGCCTCGGGGGGGAGGGTAGATACGCAGTATTTT	NA	TRBD2	TRBV3-1/TRBV3-2	TRBJ2-3
CASRYRGKNTEAFF	TGCGCCAGCAGGTACAGGGGGAAGAACACTGAAGCTTTCTTT	NA	TRBD1	TRBV5-1	TRBJ1-1
CASREGATGGYTF	TGTGCCAGCAGAGAGGGGGCTACAGGCGGCTACACCTTC	NA	TRBD1	TRBV27	TRBJ1-2
CASSIGRDSNEQFF	TGTGCCAGTAGTATAGGTAGGGACAGCAATGAGCAGTTCTTC	few	TRBD1	TRBV19	TRBJ2-1
CASSLRWGLGEQYF	TGTGCCAGCAGTTTAAGGTGGGGCTTGGGGGAGCAGTACTTC	NA	NA	TRBV28	TRBJ2-7
CASSLLGQGNTEAFF	TGTGCCAGCAGCTTACTTGGGCAGGGGAACACTGAAGCTTTCTTT	NA	NA	TRBV7-9	TRBJ1-1
CSVESGQYKNTEAFF	TGCAGCGTTGAAAGTGGGCAGTATAAGAACACTGAAGCTTTCTTT	NA	NA	TRBV29-1	TRBJ1-1
CASSRLAGSPNEQFF	TGCGCCAGCAGTAGGTTAGCGGGATCCCCCAATGAGCAGTTCTTC	once	TRBD2	TRBV5-1	TRBJ2-1
CASSSLITGGGPIQETQYF	TGTGCCAGCAGTTCCCTCATAACAGGGGGCGGCCCGATCCAAGAGACCCAGTACTTC	NA	TRBD1	TRBV28	TRBJ2-5
CASSATGQYEQYF	TGTGCCAGCAGCGCTACGGGACAGTACGAGCAGTACTTC	NA	TRBD1	TRBV9	TRBJ2-7
CATSRDGGQGAEKLFF	TGTGCCACCAGCAGAGATGGGGGACAGGGGGCTGAAAAACTGTTTTTT	NA	TRBD1	TRBV15	TRBJ1-4
CASSLRVAGGHNEQFF	TGTGCCAGCAGCTTACGGGTAGCGGGAGGACACAATGAGCAGTTCTTC	NA	TRBD2	TRBV7-7	TRBJ2-1
CSGQTGPSGNTIYF	TGCAGCGGCCAGACAGGGCCCTCTGGAAACACCATATATTTT	NA	TRBD1	TRBV29-1	TRBJ1-3
CASSKKVARERYEQYF	TGTGCCAGCAGCAAAAAAGTGGCGAGGGAGCGGTACGAGCAGTACTTC	NA	NA	TRBV21-1	TRBJ2-7
CSVPGFFGGYTF	TGCAGCGTCCCAGGGTTTTTTGGGGGCTACACCTTC	NA	NA	TRBV29-1	TRBJ1-2
CSVEVRRGGSTEAFF	TGCAGCGTTGAAGTCAGACGTGGGGGGAGCACTGAAGCTTTCTTT	NA	NA	TRBV29-1	TRBJ1-1
CASSRLEGADYGYTF	TGTGCCAGCTCACGCCTTGAGGGGGCGGACTATGGCTACACCTTC	NA	TRBD1	TRBV18	TRBJ1-2
CASGLVLVGGYTF	TGTGCTAGTGGTTTGGTACTTGTCGGTGGCTACACCTTC	NA	NA	TRBV12-5	TRBJ1-2
CASSQGVLADTEQFF	TGCGCCAGCAGCCAAGGGGTACTAGCGGACACTGAGCAGTTCTTC	NA	TRBD2	TRBV4-1	TRBJ2-1
CASSQVGQSYGYTF	TGTGCCAGCAGCCAAGTGGGACAGTCTTATGGCTACACCTTC	NA	TRBD1	TRBV4-2	TRBJ1-2
CATSETTGAYEQYF	TGTGCCACCAGTGAGACTACAGGGGCCTACGAGCAGTACTTC	NA	TRBD1	TRBV24-1	TRBJ2-7
CASSLGHPGNIQYF	TGTGCCAGCAGCTTAGGTCACCCAGGTAACATTCAGTACTTC	NA	NA	TRBV11-3	TRBJ2-4
CASESGTKIKGLTF	TGTGCCAGCGAGTCCGGGACAAAAATTAAGGGTCTCACCTTC	NA	NA	TRBV18	TRBJ1-2
CATSDQRDQYNEQFF	TGTGCCACCAGTGACCAGCGGGACCAATACAATGAGCAGTTCTTC	NA	TRBD2	TRBV24-1	TRBJ2-1
CASSLDIAGELFF	TGTGCCAGCAGCTTGGACATCGCCGGGGAGCTGTTTTTT	once	NA	TRBV5-5	TRBJ2-2
CASRSQGRNTIYF	TGTGCCAGCAGATCCCAGGGGAGAAACACCATATATTTT	NA	NA	TRBV27	TRBJ1-3
CASSSGVARSEQFF	TGCGCCAGCAGCTCCGGAGTAGCAAGATCCGAGCAGTTCTTC	NA	NA	TRBV5-1	TRBJ2-1
CASSQVLRGNSPLHF	TGCGCCAGCAGCCAAGTGCTCAGAGGGAATTCACCCCTCCACTTT	NA	NA	TRBV4-3	TRBJ1-6
CASSPSSGGSYNEQFF	TGTGCCAGCAGCCCATCTAGCGGGGGGTCCTACAATGAGCAGTTCTTC	once	TRBD2	TRBV11-3	TRBJ2-1